The 28 T cell receptor beta chains below were found in one sample sequenced in a study of blood T cell repertoires in COVID-19. Assay: immunoSEQ multiplex PCR; the TCRdb copy retains only in-frame clones and omits some. This repertoire shows 210,000 or so clones, 87% found once; its top ten account for 1.9%. Sequencing was performed on peripheral blood. The receptors here all came from a man in his forties or fifties with active or convalescent COVID-19.

This clone appeared a single time. The V call is TRBV7-8, the J call TRBJ2-7; 8 bases fit TRBD2. Germline trimming cut 1 base from V and 3 bases from J; bases unmatched to any gene: 20. The CDR3 runs 20 residues. The V gene's germline CDR1 is SGHVS and CDR2 FQNEAQ. CDR3: CASSLGGRGRIAGLDYEQYF. For the CDR3, the DNA is TGTGCCAGCAGCTTAGGGGGGAGAGGTCGAATAGCGGGGTTGGACTACGAGCAGTACTTC.

The chain carries TRBV19 and TRBJ2-1; no clear D. The germline V gene encodes CDR1 LNHDA and CDR2 SQIVND (reference sequence). The length of the CDR3 is 15 residues. V lost 2 bases and J 0 bases, leaving 8 bases between the germline ends. The CDR3 here is CASSITDSSYNEQFF. For the CDR3, the DNA is TGTGCCAGTAGTATAACAGATAGCTCCTACAATGAGCAGTTCTTC.

The chain recombines TRBV7-9 with TRBJ1-2; no reliable D call. Germline V gene sequence: CDR1 SEHNR, CDR2 FQNEAQ (reference sequence). The CDR3 sequence is 13 residues long. Trimming shortened V by 3 bases and J by 6 bases, and 11 bases separated the two germline ends. This chain's CDR3 is CASSFEGFDGYTF. DNA for the CDR3: TGTGCCAGCAGCTTCGAGGGATTTGATGGCTACACCTTC. Based on the CDR3 plus reference TRBV7-9 and TRBJ1-2, the full variable domain is DTGVSQNPRHKITKRGQNVTFRCDPISEHNRLYWYRQTLGQGPEFLTYFQNEAQLEKSRLLSDRFSAERPKGSFSTLEIQRTEQGDSAMYLCASSFEGFDGYTFGSGTRLTVV.

The chain links TRBV28 to TRBJ1-1; possibly TRBD1 for D (6 bases). The germline V gene has CDR1 MDHEN and CDR2 SYDVKM. The V gene lost 8 bases and the J gene lost 1 base, with 17 bases spanning the gap. This CDR3 contains 15 residues. The CDR3 DNA reads TGTGCCAGCTGGGACATTCTAAAAGGGAACACTGAAGCTTTCTTT. Its translation is CASWDILKGNTEAFF.

The chain carries TRBV5-1 and TRBJ2-2; TRBD1 matches 7 bases. Trimming at V came to 3 bases and at J to 10 bases, leaving 12 bases not matched to a gene. The CDR3 sequence is 15 residues long. CDR1 is SGHRS and CDR2 is YFSETQ in the germline V gene. CDR3 sequence (DNA): TGCGCCAGCAGCTCGGGACAGCTGTGGGGCGAGGAGCTGTTTTTT. Protein product: CASSSGQLWGEELFF.

The V gene is TRBV9, the J gene TRBJ2-5; D possibly corresponds to TRBD1 (5 bases). The CDR3 is 12 amino acids. V lost 7 bases, J lost 2 bases, and 9 bases lay in between. From germline, CDR1 is SGDLS and CDR2 YYNGEE. The CDR3 coding sequence is TGTGCCAGCGCGAAGGGGCAAGAGACCCAGTACTTC. Protein product: CASAKGQETQYF.

J is TRBJ1-2 and V is TRBV28; D uncertain. The CDR3 totals 14 residues. Germline V CDR1 and CDR2: MDHEN, SYDVKM. V was shortened by 10 bases and J by 2 bases, with 17 bases between the two germline ends. Here the CDR3 reads CAIAGTALNYGYTF. The CDR3 DNA follows: TGTGCCATCGCGGGTACGGCCCTCAACTATGGCTACACCTTC.

The chain joins TRBV11-2 to TRBJ1-2; 9 bases line up with TRBD1. CDR1 and CDR2 (germline): SGHAT, FQNNGV. CDR3 length equals 15 residues. With 4 bases clipped from V and 5 bases from J, the junction kept 8 bases outside the gene matches. The CDR3 nucleotides are TGTGCCAGCAGCTCCAGACAGGGGGGTCGGTATGGCTACACCTTC. It is translated as CASSSRQGGRYGYTF.

This chain links TRBV6-1 with TRBJ2-1; 11 bases agree with TRBD2. CDR3 length: 18 residues. The J segment lost 4 bases and the V segment lost 3 bases, leaving 11 bases of the junction unmatched. CDR1 is MNHNS, CDR2 SASEGT, per germline. CDR3 bases: TGTGCCAGCAGTGACCTGATGCCGGGACTAGCGGAATACAATGAGCAGTTCTTC. This codes for CASSDLMPGLAEYNEQFF.

The CDR3 coding sequence is TGTGCCAGCAGCCCCGGACTACCGATCTACAATGAGCAGTTCTTC. Encoded protein: CASSPGLPIYNEQFF. The chain is built from TRBV5-6 and TRBJ2-1; tentative D call: TRBD2 (6 bases). V lost 4 bases to trimming and J lost 3 bases, with 14 bases between them. There are 15 residues in the CDR3. CDR1 is SGHDT, CDR2 YYEEEE, per germline.

The CDR3 DNA reads as TGTGCCTGGAGTGTACTAGGGGGCAGTCAGCCCCAGCATTTT. Its protein is CAWSVLGGSQPQHF. The genes are TRBV30 and TRBJ1-5, with 7 bases lining up with TRBD1. V lost 0 bases to trimming and J lost 6 bases; unmatched junction nucleotides: 5. This CDR3 is built from 14 residues. Germline V CDR1 and CDR2: GTSNPN, SVGIG (reference sequence).

The table lists this clone with a count of one. V and J are TRBV4-1 and TRBJ1-2; 7 bases are a match to TRBD1. The ends lost 4 bases at V and 8 bases at J; junction bases unmatched: 16. The CDR3 consists of 16 residues. The germline V gene encodes CDR1 MGHRA and CDR2 YSYEKL. CDR3 residues: CASSPDRALTTGGYTF. The CDR3 region has the DNA TGCGCCAGCAGCCCCGACAGGGCCCTAACGACCGGGGGCTACACCTTC.

The chain carries TRBV27 and TRBJ2-3; D perhaps matches TRBD2 (5 bases). Trimming shortened V by 6 bases and J by 1 base, and 14 bases separated the two germline ends. Looked up from germline, CDR1 is MNHEY and CDR2 is SMNVEV (reference sequence). The length of the CDR3 is 15 residues. The chain's CDR3 is CASRLERTGTDTQYF. The CDR3 coding sequence is TGTGCCAGCAGACTAGAGCGGACGGGCACAGATACGCAGTATTTT.

The chain links TRBV5-1 to TRBJ1-4, with D uncertain. Germline lookup yields CDR1 SGHRS and CDR2 YFSETQ. The CDR3 length is 14 residues. V lost 4 bases and J 5 bases, leaving 12 bases between the germline ends. CDR3 in amino acids: CASSPTRGNEKLFF. The CDR3, as DNA: TGCGCCAGCAGCCCAACGCGGGGAAATGAAAAACTGTTTTTT.

The gene calls are TRBV7-9 and TRBJ2-5; a weak D match, TRBD1 (6 bases). The closer fit of TRBJ2-7 to the DNA end suggests the J call may be wrong. Per germline, CDR1 SEHNR and CDR2 FQNEAQ (reference sequence). The CDR3 consists of 15 residues. CDR3 coding DNA: TGTGCCAGCAGCCCCAACAGGGAACATTACTACGAGCAGTACTTC. It translates to CASSPNREHYYEQYF.

J is TRBJ1-1 and V is TRBV7-9; 7 bases align to TRBD1. With 3 bases clipped from V and 8 bases from J, the junction kept 3 bases outside the gene matches. Germline V gene lookup returns CDR1 SEHNR and CDR2 FQNEAQ (reference sequence). This CDR3 region has 12 residues. CDR3 nucleotides: TGTGCCAGCAGCTTTGGGACAGAAGAAGCTTTCTTT. As protein: CASSFGTEEAFF.

In the case of this clone: The same CDR3 arises from other DNA sequences in this sample as well. This chain joins TRBV5-1 and TRBJ2-3; tentative D call: TRBD2 (5 bases). The CDR3 extends over 14 amino acids. V was shortened by 6 bases and J by 0 bases, with 11 bases between the two germline ends. Germline CDR1 is SGHRS and CDR2 is YFSETQ. Here the CDR3 DNA reads TGCGCCAGCACCCGGGGTGGAAGCACAGATACGCAGTATTTT. Its protein product is CASTRGGSTDTQYF.

The V call is TRBV27, the J call TRBJ1-3, with D perhaps matching TRBD1 (6 bases). With 1 base removed from V and 0 bases from J, the gap between germline ends came to 13 bases. The CDR3 runs to 17 residues. CDR1 and CDR2 (germline): MNHEY, SMNVEV (reference sequence). DNA of the CDR3: TGTGCCAGCAGTTTATTGGCAGGGGATTTCTCTGGAAACACCATATATTTT. This encodes CASSLLAGDFSGNTIYF.

This clone was detected once. V gene TRBV6-5 combines with J gene TRBJ2-5; no clear D gene. Germline V gene sequence: CDR1 MNHEY, CDR2 SVGAGI. Deletions cut 4 bases from V and 10 bases from J, with 10 bases between. This CDR3 spans 11 amino acids. This chain's CDR3 is CASSSPPIQYF. The CDR3 coding sequence is TGTGCCAGCAGTTCCCCCCCTATCCAGTACTTC.

This chain connects TRBV4-2 to TRBJ2-7; TRBD2 matches 10 bases. The CDR3 runs to 18 residues. From germline, CDR1 is LGHNA and CDR2 YNFKEQ. The trim removed 0 bases at V and 1 base at J, leaving 9 bases unmatched. The DNA for the CDR3 is TGTGCCAGCAGCCAAGAACCCCCTAGCGGGAGTGTGTCCTACGAGCAGTACTTC. Translation: CASSQEPPSGSVSYEQYF.

The V call is TRBV27, the J call TRBJ1-2; 7 bases are a match to TRBD1. CDR3 length equals 15 residues. With V trimmed by 5 bases and J by 7 bases, 13 bases remained unmatched. Germline CDR1 is MNHEY and CDR2 is SMNVEV (reference sequence). CDR3 bases: TGTGCCAGCAGTCCCCATATTCAGGGGGGAGTTGGCTACACCTTC. As protein: CASSPHIQGGVGYTF.

The chain joins TRBV7-8 to TRBJ2-5, with TRBD2 identical over 9 bases. This CDR3 comprises 18 residues. In germline, CDR1 is SGHVS, CDR2 FQNEAQ. The V gene end was trimmed by 2 bases and the J gene end by 2 bases; junction bases not matched to a gene: 12. The CDR3 bases are TGTGCCAGCAGCTTACTCCCGCGGCGGGGGGGAAGGCAAGAGACCCAGTACTTC. It translates to CASSLLPRRGGRQETQYF.

The CDR3 coding sequence is TGTGCCAGCAGCTTGGGACAGCCCCAGGGGACTGAAGCTTTCTTT. Residues: CASSLGQPQGTEAFF. V and J are TRBV28 and TRBJ1-1; 7 bases fit TRBD1. Germline assignment: CDR1 MDHEN and CDR2 SYDVKM. This CDR3 is 15 amino acids long. V gave up 6 bases and J gave up 5 bases; unmatched junction bases: 12.

The genes are TRBV5-4 and TRBJ2-7, with 9 bases lining up with TRBD1. CDR1 is SGHNT, CDR2 YYREEE, per germline (reference sequence). V gave up 4 bases and J gave up 2 bases; unmatched junction bases: 7. The CDR3 contains 15 residues. For the CDR3, the DNA is TGTGCCAGCAGCGTTCGACAGGGGGTAGCCTACGAGCAGTACTTC. It translates to CASSVRQGVAYEQYF.

This clone was seen only once. This rearrangement joins TRBV6-4 to TRBJ1-1; 7 bases are a match to TRBD1. V lost 6 bases and J lost 2; bases outside the gene matches: 12. The CDR3 totals 16 residues. Germline V gene lookup returns CDR1 MRHNA and CDR2 SNTAGT. CDR3 residues: CASRFPEGALNTEAFF. In nucleotides, the CDR3 is TGTGCCAGCAGGTTCCCGGAGGGGGCTCTTAACACTGAAGCTTTCTTT.

This clone was observed once. This rearrangement joins TRBV6-5 to TRBJ2-7, with 7 bases fitting TRBD1. Trimming took 7 bases from V and 3 from J; bases not matched to a gene: 12. The germline V gene has CDR1 MNHEY and CDR2 SVGAGI. This CDR3 is 15 amino acids long. The CDR3 bases are TGTGCCAGCAAGTCTGGTGCAAACAGGGGCTACGAGCAGTACTTC. Its translation: CASKSGANRGYEQYF.

The V gene is TRBV15, the J gene TRBJ1-5, with 9 bases matching TRBD1. The CDR3 totals 17 residues. J lost 0 bases, V lost 5 bases, and 8 bases had no gene match. Germline V gene data show CDR1 as LNHNV and CDR2 as YYDKDF (reference sequence). The CDR3 region has the DNA TGTGCCACCAGCTCCGGGACAGGGCCCTATAGCAATCAGCCCCAGCATTTT. It yields the protein CATSSGTGPYSNQPQHF.

CDR3 in amino acids: CASSPPATSGVDYEQYF. CDR3 nucleotides: TGTGCCAGCAGCCCCCCGGCAACTAGCGGGGTTGACTACGAGCAGTACTTC. The rearrangement links TRBV7-6 to TRBJ2-7, with 10 positions matching TRBD2. CDR1 and CDR2 from the germline V gene are SGHVS and FNYEAQ. The length of the CDR3 is 17 residues. The V gene end was trimmed by 5 bases and the J gene end by 3 bases; junction bases not matched to a gene: 13.